The 9 T cell receptor beta chains in this list originate from one sample, sequenced in a study of OX40 agonist ivuxolimab in advanced cancers. The protocol was immunoSEQ multiplex PCR, while the TCRdb copy is restricted to in-frame clones and leaves out a portion. In the table there are about 44,000 clones, about nine tenths of which are singletons. Source: CD4+ or CD8+ T cells sorted from blood, taken in a trial of the OX40 agonist ivuxolimab. Receptor source: an adult with an advanced solid tumor such as melanoma, head and neck, liver or kidney cancer.

Points on this clone: This CDR3 is also generated by other DNA sequences in the sample. The rearrangement uses TRBV7-9 and TRBJ2-7, with D hard to call. Trimming left V 1 base short and J 2 bases short, with 6 bases between. The CDR3 spans 13 residues. Germline assignment: CDR1 SEHNR and CDR2 FQNEAQ (reference sequence). The CDR3 loop reads CASSLGRTYEQYF. The DNA for the CDR3 is TGTGCCAGCAGCTTAGGACGGACCTACGAGCAGTACTTC.

The V gene is TRBV9, the J gene TRBJ2-7; 9 bases are a match to TRBD1. Germline V gene sequence: CDR1 SGDLS, CDR2 YYNGEE. The CDR3 loop spans 14 amino acids. The V gene end was trimmed by 4 bases and the J gene end by 5 bases; junction bases not matched to a gene: 7. CDR3 DNA sequence: TGTGCCAGCAGCACCAGGGACAGGGAGGACGAGCAGTACTTC. It encodes CASSTRDREDEQYF.

V usage is TRBV29-1 and J usage is TRBJ2-7, with a possible D match to TRBD2 (6 bases). Germline-derived CDR1 and CDR2 are SQVTM and ANQGSEA. The CDR3 runs to 13 residues. Trimming removed 4 bases from V and 0 bases from J, with 10 bases in between. The CDR3: CSVVRDSSYEQYF. DNA for the CDR3: TGCAGCGTTGTGCGGGATAGCTCCTACGAGCAGTACTTC.

The J gene is TRBJ1-2, the V gene TRBV6-1; D might be TRBD1 (6 bases). The CDR3 runs 15 residues. Trimming pared 3 bases from V and 1 base from J, leaving 12 bases between. Germline CDR1 and CDR2: MNHNS and SASEGT. Written as DNA, the CDR3 is TGTGCCAGCAGTGACGACAGGACCCGTAACTATGGCTACACCTTC. Its protein product is CASSDDRTRNYGYTF.

The chain employs TRBV7-2 and TRBJ1-1; D unclear. The germline V gene encodes CDR1 SGHTA and CDR2 FQGNSA. The CDR3 loop spans 14 amino acids. V was trimmed by 2 bases and J by 0 bases, leaving 7 bases between them. In nucleotides, the CDR3 is TGTGCCAGCAGCTTATTAGGTTTGAACACTGAAGCTTTCTTT. As protein: CASSLLGLNTEAFF.

V is TRBV30 and J is TRBJ2-1; D gene ambiguous. The CDR3 spans 12 residues. The V end was cut by 3 bases, the J end by 5 bases, with 8 bases between. Looked up from germline, CDR1 is GTSNPN and CDR2 is SVGIG (reference sequence). Here the CDR3 reads CAWRPPNNEQFF. The CDR3 DNA reads as TGTGCCTGGAGGCCCCCAAACAATGAGCAGTTCTTC.

V gene TRBV30 combines with J gene TRBJ1-3; D may be TRBD1 (5 bases). V lost 7 bases and J lost 4, with 20 bases in between. Looked up from germline, CDR1 is GTSNPN and CDR2 is SVGIG (reference sequence). The CDR3 covers 15 residues. CDR3 in amino acids: CAYQQDGLSGNTIYF. The DNA of the CDR3 is TGTGCCTACCAACAGGACGGGTTATCGGGAAACACCATATATTTT. Drawing the rest from reference TRBV30 and TRBJ1-3, the complete variable domain is SQTIHQWPATLVQPVGSPLSLECTVEGTSNPNLYWYRQAAGRGLQLLFYSVGIGQISSEVPQNLSASRPQDRQFILSSKKLLLSDSGFYLCAYQQDGLSGNTIYFGEGSWLTVV.

The chain is built from TRBV9 and TRBJ2-7, with TRBD2 identical over 7 bases. The CDR3 sequence is 14 residues long. Germline V lookup: CDR1 SGDLS, CDR2 YYNGEE. V was clipped by 3 bases and J by 6 bases; unmatched bases: 9. The CDR3 nucleotides read TGTGCCAGCAGCGGGGCGGGGGAAGTAACCGAGCAGTACTTC. This encodes CASSGAGEVTEQYF.

This chain uses TRBV5-1 with TRBJ2-7, with D unclear. Germline values: CDR1 SGHRS, CDR2 YFSETQ. V gave up 4 bases and J gave up 7 bases, with 12 bases separating them. The CDR3 totals 12 residues. CDR3 DNA: TGCGCCAGCAGCATCGGATCGAGGGAGCAGTACTTC. Its translation: CASSIGSREQYF.